The T cell receptor beta chain under discussion was sequenced for a study of OX40 agonist ivuxolimab in advanced cancers. Libraries were prepared by immunoSEQ multiplex PCR; TCRdb keeps only in-frame clonotypes and omits some of them. The sample has roughly 30,000 clones; about 90% are singletons. CDR1 and CDR2 (germline): MNHEY, SMNVEV (reference sequence). The CDR3 covers 15 residues. V gave up 3 bases and J gave up 6 bases; unmatched junction bases: 8. The origin of this receptor is an adult with an advanced solid tumor such as melanoma, head and neck, liver or kidney cancer. Here the sequenced sample was CD4+ or CD8+ T cells sorted from blood, taken in a trial of the OX40 agonist ivuxolimab. This chain links TRBV27 with TRBJ1-5; 7 bases are shared with TRBD1. CDR3 coding DNA: TGTGCCAGCAGTTTCGTCGCAGGGGGGGGTCAGCCCCAGCATTTT. This codes for CASSFVAGGGQPQHF.